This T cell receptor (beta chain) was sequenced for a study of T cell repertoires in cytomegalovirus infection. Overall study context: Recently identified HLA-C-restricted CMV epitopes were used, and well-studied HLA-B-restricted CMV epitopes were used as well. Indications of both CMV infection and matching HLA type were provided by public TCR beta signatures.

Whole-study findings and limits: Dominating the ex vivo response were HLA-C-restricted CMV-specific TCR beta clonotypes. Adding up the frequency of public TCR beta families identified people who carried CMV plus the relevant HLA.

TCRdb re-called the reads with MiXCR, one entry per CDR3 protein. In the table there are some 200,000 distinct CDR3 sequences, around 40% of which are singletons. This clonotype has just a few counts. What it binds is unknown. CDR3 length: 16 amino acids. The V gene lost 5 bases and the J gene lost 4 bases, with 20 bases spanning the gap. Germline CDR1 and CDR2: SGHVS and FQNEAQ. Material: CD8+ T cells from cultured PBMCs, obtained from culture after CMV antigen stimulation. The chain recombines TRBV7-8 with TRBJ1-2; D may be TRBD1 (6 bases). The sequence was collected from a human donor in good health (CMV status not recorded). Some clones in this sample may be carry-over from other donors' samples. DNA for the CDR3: TGTGCCAGCAGCCAGGGAGGGGGTCCCTCCAGCTATGGCTACACCTTC. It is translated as CASSQGGGPSSYGYTF.